This T cell receptor (beta chain) appears in the sequencing data of a study of blood T cell repertoires in COVID-19. Overall study context: The United States, Italy and Spain provided the acute and convalescent COVID-19 samples. From T cells, B-cell-depleted T cells, or PBMCs came the material, which was cDNA or gDNA.

V lost 3 bases and J lost 9; bases outside the gene matches: 5. This CDR3 has 14 residues. The germline V gene has CDR1 LNHDA and CDR2 SQIVND (reference sequence). The authors' processing: Amplification of reference gene primers provided the estimated nucleated cell counts. TCRdb's table, derived via immunoSEQ multiplex PCR, lists solely in-frame clones and lacks some. The V and J calls and clone size are taken from that table; D and trimming were inferred from the DNA. The profile shows fewer than 350,000 clones, 88% of them singletons. Sequencing was performed on peripheral blood. The TCR sequence derives from a woman younger than 45 with COVID-19, enrolled during active disease. The chain recombines TRBV19 with TRBJ2-4; 10 nucleotides agree with TRBD1. The CDR3 spells CASSMGQGSVIQYF. CDR3 DNA sequence: TGTGCCAGTAGTATGGGACAGGGGTCGGTCATTCAGTACTTC.